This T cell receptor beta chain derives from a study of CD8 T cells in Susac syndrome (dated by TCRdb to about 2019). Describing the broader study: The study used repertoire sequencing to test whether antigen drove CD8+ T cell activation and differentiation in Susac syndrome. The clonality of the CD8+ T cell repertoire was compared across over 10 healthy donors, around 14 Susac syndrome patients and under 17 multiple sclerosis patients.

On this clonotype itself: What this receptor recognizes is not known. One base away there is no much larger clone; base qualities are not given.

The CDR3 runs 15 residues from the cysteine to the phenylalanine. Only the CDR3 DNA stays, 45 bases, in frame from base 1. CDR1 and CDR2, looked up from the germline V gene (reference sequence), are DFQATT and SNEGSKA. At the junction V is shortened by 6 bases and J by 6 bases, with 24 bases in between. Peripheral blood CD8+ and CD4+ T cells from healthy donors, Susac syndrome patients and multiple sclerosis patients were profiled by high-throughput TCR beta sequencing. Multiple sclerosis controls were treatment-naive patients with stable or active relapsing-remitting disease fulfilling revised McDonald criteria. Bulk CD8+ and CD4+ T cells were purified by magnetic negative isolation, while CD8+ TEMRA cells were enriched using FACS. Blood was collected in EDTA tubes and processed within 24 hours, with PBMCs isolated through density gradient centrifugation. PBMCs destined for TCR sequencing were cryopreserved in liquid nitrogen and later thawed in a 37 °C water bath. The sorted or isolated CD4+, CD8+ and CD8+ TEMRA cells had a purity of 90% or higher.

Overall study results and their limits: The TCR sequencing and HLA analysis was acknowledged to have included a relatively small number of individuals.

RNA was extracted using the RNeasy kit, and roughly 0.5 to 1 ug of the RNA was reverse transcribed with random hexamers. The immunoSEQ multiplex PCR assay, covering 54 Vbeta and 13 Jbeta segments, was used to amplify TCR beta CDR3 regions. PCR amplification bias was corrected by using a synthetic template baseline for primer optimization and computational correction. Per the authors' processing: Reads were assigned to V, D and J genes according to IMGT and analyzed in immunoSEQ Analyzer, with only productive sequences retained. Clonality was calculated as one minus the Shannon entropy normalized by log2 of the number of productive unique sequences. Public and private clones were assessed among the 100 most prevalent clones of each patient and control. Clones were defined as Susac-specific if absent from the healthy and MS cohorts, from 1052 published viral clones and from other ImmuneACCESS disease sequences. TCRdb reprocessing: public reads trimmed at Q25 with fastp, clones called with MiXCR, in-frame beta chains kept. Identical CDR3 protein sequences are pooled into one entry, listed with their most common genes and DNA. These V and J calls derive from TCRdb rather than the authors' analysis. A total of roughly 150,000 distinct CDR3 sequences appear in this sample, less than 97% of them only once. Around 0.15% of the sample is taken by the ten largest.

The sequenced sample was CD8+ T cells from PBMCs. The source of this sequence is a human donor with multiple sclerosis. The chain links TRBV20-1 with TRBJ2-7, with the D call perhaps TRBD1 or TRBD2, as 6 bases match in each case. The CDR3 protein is CSARPQGRGGSEQYF. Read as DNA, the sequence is TGCAGTGCGCGTCCCCAAGGCAGGGGAGGAAGCGAGCAGTACTTC.